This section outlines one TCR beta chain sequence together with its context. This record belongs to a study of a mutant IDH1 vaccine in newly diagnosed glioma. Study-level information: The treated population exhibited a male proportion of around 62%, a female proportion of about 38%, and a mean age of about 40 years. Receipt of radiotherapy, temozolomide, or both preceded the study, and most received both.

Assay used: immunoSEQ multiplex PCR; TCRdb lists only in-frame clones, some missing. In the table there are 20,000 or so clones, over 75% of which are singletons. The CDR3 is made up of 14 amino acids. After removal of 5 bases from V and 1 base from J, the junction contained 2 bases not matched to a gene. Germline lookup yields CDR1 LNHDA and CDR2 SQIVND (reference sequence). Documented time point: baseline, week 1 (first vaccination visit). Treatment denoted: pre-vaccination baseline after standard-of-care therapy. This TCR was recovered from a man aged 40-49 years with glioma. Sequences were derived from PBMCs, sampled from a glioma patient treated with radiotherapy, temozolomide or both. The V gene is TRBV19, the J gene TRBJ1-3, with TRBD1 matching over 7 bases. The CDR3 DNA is TGTGCCAGTAGTCCGGGACAGTCTGGAAACACCATATATTTT. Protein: CASSPGQSGNTIYF.